This T cell receptor (beta chain) was sequenced in a study of cytomegalovirus exposure and HLA in healthy donors. Concerning this clone: The antigen remains undetermined. The junction differs from germline at one of its ends, possibly a read error.

PCR involved 60 Vbeta and 13 Jbeta primers. Clones were sequenced by immunoSEQ multiplex PCR, and TCRdb holds only the in-frame ones, with some missing. The table has roughly 160,000 clones, 75% to 90% seen once; the top ten hold approximately 9.4%. Study-wide points: Later examination showed HLA-associated TCR beta chains had greater clonal expansion than equally common others. Presence/absence analyses supposed approximately even sequencing depth among donors. Accurate prediction of HLA-A and HLA-B alleles (for most subjects) was reportedly achieved from TCR beta sequences.

The germline gives CDR1 SEHNR, CDR2 FQNEAQ (reference sequence). The CDR3 runs 12 residues. Source material: PBMCs. V and J are TRBV7-9 and TRBJ1-2, with a tentative D call TRBD1 (6 bases). The TCR originated in a man between 18 and 29 years old in good health and CMV-seropositive. CDR3 bases: TGTTCCAGCACCGAGGACAGAAGTGGCTACACCTTC. Amino acids: CSSTEDRSGYTF.